The clone carrying this T cell receptor (beta chain) occurred many times. These data originate in a study of CD8+CD57+ T cells in acquired aplastic anemia. Template material for TCR beta VDJ and CDR3 profiling consisted of genomic DNA. TCRdb re-analysed the reads in MiXCR, keeping a single row per CDR3 protein. The sample contains approximately 170,000 distinct CDR3 sequences, approximately 49% of which appear only once. Germline CDR1 and CDR2: LNHDA and SQIVND (reference sequence). This CDR3 has 16 amino acids. J lost 0 bases, V lost 4 bases, and 6 bases had no gene match. The J gene is TRBJ1-5, the V gene TRBV19, with 7 bases aligning to TRBD1. The sequencing input was sorted CD4+, CD8+, or CD8+CD57+ T cells (not recorded which) from PBMCs. This clonotype was obtained from a human donor in good health, serving as a control. CDR3 sequence reads: CASSTDRARSNQPQHF. The CDR3 coding sequence is TGTGCCAGTAGTACTGACAGGGCGCGTAGCAATCAGCCCCAGCATTTT. The whole variable domain, remainder taken from reference TRBV19 and TRBJ1-5, is DGGITQSPKYLFRKEGQNVTLSCEQNLNHDAMYWYRQDPGQGLRLIYYSQIVNDFQKGDIAEGYSVSREKKESFPLTVTSAQKNPTAFYLCASSTDRARSNQPQHFGDGTRLSIL.